The next 27 T cell receptor beta chains were all read from a single sample in a study of blood T cell repertoires in COVID-19. The assay was immunoSEQ multiplex PCR, and TCRdb's table has in-frame clones only and misses some. This sample yields fewer than 400,000 clones, of which nearly 90% are seen a single time; around 1.9% belongs to the top ten. Sequencing used peripheral blood. All receptors derive from a woman aged 25 to 39 with COVID-19, enrolled during active disease.

This chain joins TRBV30 and TRBJ1-4, with TRBD1 identical over 8 bases. V trimming: 2 bases; J trimming: 10 bases; junction bases outside the gene matches: 12. Germline lookup yields CDR1 GTSNPN and CDR2 SVGIG (reference sequence). This CDR3 is 15 amino acids long. CDR3 sequence: CAWSSTRTGRAKLFF. CDR3 coding DNA: TGTGCCTGGAGTTCCACCCGGACAGGGAGAGCAAAACTGTTTTTT.

The V and J genes are TRBV7-2 and TRBJ1-4, with D uncertain. V lost 5 bases and J 7 bases, leaving 11 bases between the germline ends. The CDR3 spans 13 residues. Looked up from germline, CDR1 is SGHTA and CDR2 is FQGNSA. The CDR3 DNA is TGTGCCAGCAGCCGCGACTACTCTGAAAAACTGTTTTTT. Translating it yields CASSRDYSEKLFF.

The table lists this clone with a count of one. The chain has TRBV4-1 and TRBJ1-2; 10 bases are a match to TRBD1. The trim removed 1 base at V and 4 bases at J, leaving 9 bases unmatched. The CDR3 is 17 amino acids. The germline V gene encodes CDR1 MGHRA and CDR2 YSYEKL. As DNA, the CDR3 is TGCGCCAGCAGCCAAGGCCAGGGACAGGGGATGGTCTATGGCTACACCTTC. It yields the protein CASSQGQGQGMVYGYTF.

The chain joins TRBV29-1 to TRBJ1-2; 7 nucleotides agree with TRBD1. The V gene's germline CDR1 is SQVTM and CDR2 ANQGSEA. The CDR3 sequence is 13 residues long. V lost 7 bases and J lost 8; bases outside the gene matches: 13. The CDR3 DNA follows: TGCAGCGCGACAACGACAGGGTCCGGGGGCTACACCTTC. Residues: CSATTTGSGGYTF.

V and J are TRBV12-5 and TRBJ2-1, with a possible D match to TRBD2 (6 bases). The CDR3 is made up of 13 amino acids. CDR1 and CDR2 from the germline V gene are LGHNT and FRNRAP. V dropped 7 bases and J dropped 2 bases, with 9 bases sitting between them. Written as DNA, the CDR3 is TGTGCTAGTGTAACGGGGGCCTACAATGAGCAGTTCTTC. It yields the protein CASVTGAYNEQFF.

This clone was detected a few times. The rearrangement joins TRBV30 to TRBJ2-7; 7 nucleotides align to TRBD1. The germline V gene encodes CDR1 GTSNPN and CDR2 SVGIG (reference sequence). This CDR3 region has 13 residues. Unmatched junction bases numbered 8, after V lost 4 bases and J lost 5 bases. The CDR3 loop is CAWNPGQANEQYF. The CDR3 DNA is TGTGCCTGGAACCCCGGACAGGCTAACGAGCAGTACTTC.

The V call is TRBV3-1 (or the pseudogene TRBV3-2), the J call TRBJ1-5; D is possibly TRBD1 (5 bases). Germline V gene sequence: CDR1 LGHDT, CDR2 YNNKEL (reference sequence). This CDR3 contains 13 residues. Trimming removed 4 bases at V and 7 bases at J, with 11 bases between. This chain's CDR3 is CASSLMGGQPQHF. In nucleotides, the CDR3 is TGTGCCAGCAGCCTAATGGGGGGACAGCCCCAGCATTTT.

The rearrangement links TRBV7-2 to TRBJ1-5, with D perhaps matching TRBD1 (6 bases). CDR1 and CDR2 (germline): SGHTA, FQGNSA. Trimming pared 4 bases from V and 7 bases from J, leaving 11 bases between. The CDR3 length is 13 residues. The CDR3 bases are TGTGCCAGCAGCTGGACACAGGGACAGCCCCAGCATTTT. Translated, it gives CASSWTQGQPQHF.

V is TRBV7-2 and J is TRBJ1-2, with 10 bases identical to TRBD1. Germline values: CDR1 SGHTA, CDR2 FQGNSA. The CDR3 is 16 amino acids. Trimming took 4 bases from V and 7 from J; bases not matched to a gene: 12. The CDR3 coding sequence is TGTGCCAGCAGCTCAAAAACTGGGACAGGGGAAGGTGGCTACACCTTC. As protein: CASSSKTGTGEGGYTF.

J is TRBJ1-2 and V is TRBV6-5; D might be TRBD1 (5 bases). Trimming left V 2 bases short and J 5 bases short, with 12 bases between. CDR1 and CDR2 from the germline V gene are MNHEY and SVGAGI. CDR3 length: 14 amino acids. The CDR3 loop is CASSYKGFGYGYTF. The CDR3 DNA is TGTGCCAGCAGTTACAAGGGGTTTGGGTATGGCTACACCTTC.

This clone has just a few counts. The chain combines TRBV18 with TRBJ1-5, with D unclear. The CDR3 runs 13 residues. Per the germline V gene, CDR1 is KGHSH and CDR2 is LQKENI. V lost 3 bases and J 6 bases, leaving 9 bases between the germline ends. CDR3 bases: TGTGCCAGCTCACCCCCGGGGAGTCAGCCCCAGCATTTT. It is translated as CASSPPGSQPQHF.

The CDR3 DNA sequence: TGTGCCAGCCGCCGACAGACAGGGAGCGCTGAAGCTTTCTTT. Translated: CASRRQTGSAEAFF. V is TRBV6-4 and J is TRBJ1-1, with 7 positions matching TRBD1. Germline trimming cut 8 bases from V and 6 bases from J; bases unmatched to any gene: 12. The length of the CDR3 is 14 residues. CDR1 is MRHNA and CDR2 is SNTAGT in the germline V gene.

The J gene is TRBJ2-5, the V gene TRBV7-2; 8 nucleotides align to TRBD2. CDR1 and CDR2 from the germline V gene are SGHTA and FQGNSA. J lost 6 bases, V lost 5 bases, and 11 bases had no gene match. The CDR3 has 15 amino acids. The CDR3 DNA sequence: TGTGCCAGCAGCCCCCTGACTAGCGCGTCGAAGACCCAGTACTTC. Protein sequence: CASSPLTSASKTQYF.

The V gene is TRBV5-4, the J gene TRBJ1-2; no clear D gene. Trimming stripped 4 bases from V and 0 bases from J, with 13 bases between. The germline CDR1 and CDR2 sequences are SGHNT and YYREEE (reference sequence). The CDR3 loop spans 15 amino acids. The CDR3 protein is CASSPTAGANYGYTF. CDR3 nucleotide sequence: TGTGCCAGCAGCCCTACTGCCGGGGCTAACTATGGCTACACCTTC.

The chain recombines TRBV4-3 with TRBJ1-4; D not resolved. The CDR3 length is 15 residues. Trimming stripped 5 bases from V and 0 bases from J, with 10 bases between. Germline V lookup: CDR1 LGHNA, CDR2 YSLEER. Here the CDR3 reads CASSVIVATNEKLFF. For the CDR3, the DNA is TGCGCCAGCAGCGTCATAGTTGCAACTAATGAAAAACTGTTTTTT.

This clone was detected once. The V gene is TRBV6-5, the J gene TRBJ2-1; 9 bases agree with TRBD2. Trimming removed 6 bases from V and 7 bases from J; junction bases left unmatched: 10. The germline CDR1 and CDR2 sequences are MNHEY and SVGAGI. This CDR3 spans 15 amino acids. CDR3 in amino acids: CASRTSGGFPNEQFF. For the CDR3, the DNA is TGTGCCAGCAGAACGAGCGGGGGGTTCCCAAATGAGCAGTTCTTC.

Here the CDR3 DNA reads TGTGCCAGCAGCTTAGCTACTGGGAGGGCAGGATATTCACCCCTCCACTTT. Its protein is CASSLATGRAGYSPLHF. The chain combines TRBV11-3 with TRBJ1-6; D gene unclear. The CDR3 is 17 residues long. The germline CDR1 and CDR2 sequences are SGHNT and YENEEA. With 1 base removed from V and 8 bases from J, the gap between germline ends came to 18 bases.

This clone has a count of ten or more. The chain uses TRBV25-1 and TRBJ1-1; D may be TRBD1 (6 bases). Deletions cut 4 bases from V and 4 bases from J, with 10 bases between. Looked up from germline, CDR1 is MGHDK and CDR2 is SYGVNS. The CDR3 is 13 amino acids. CDR3 amino acids: CASSAGGSTEAFF. CDR3 nucleotides: TGTGCCAGCAGTGCTGGGGGCAGCACTGAAGCTTTCTTT.

This clone was recorded once. The gene calls are TRBV5-6 and TRBJ1-5; D unclear. Trimming removed 4 bases from V and 0 bases from J, with 17 bases in between. The length of the CDR3 is 17 residues. Germline V gene sequence: CDR1 SGHDT, CDR2 YYEEEE. This CDR3 reads CASSLPTTAYSNQPQHF. The CDR3 nucleotides are TGTGCCAGCAGCCTCCCAACCACAGCTTATAGCAATCAGCCCCAGCATTTT.

V gene TRBV6-5 combines with J gene TRBJ2-6, with D unresolved. CDR1 and CDR2 (germline): MNHEY, SVGAGI. Trimming took 6 bases from V and 0 from J, leaving 9 bases between them. CDR3 length: 15 residues. CDR3 amino acids: CASRPHSSGANVLTF. DNA of the CDR3: TGTGCCAGCAGACCTCACTCCTCTGGGGCCAACGTCCTGACTTTC.

This chain connects TRBV2 to TRBJ2-5, with D perhaps TRBD2 (5 bases). The germline V gene encodes CDR1 SNHLY and CDR2 FYNNEI. The CDR3 has 14 amino acids. V was clipped by 7 bases and J by 0 bases, with 12 bases between them. CDR3 sequence reads: CASTATKYQETQYF. The CDR3 DNA reads as TGTGCCAGCACAGCGACTAAGTACCAAGAGACCCAGTACTTC.

The chain joins TRBV3-1 (or the pseudogene TRBV3-2) to TRBJ1-5; tentatively, D is TRBD1 (6 bases). The CDR3 sequence is 14 residues long. Germline values: CDR1 LGHDT, CDR2 YNNKEL (reference sequence). The germline V and J ends were trimmed by 8 bases and 2 bases, with 13 bases remaining between them. CDR3: CASETGLGNQPQHF. The CDR3 bases are TGTGCCAGCGAAACAGGGTTGGGCAATCAGCCCCAGCATTTT.

As for this clone: Its ends do not fully match the called genes, so a read error is possible. The chain carries TRBV28 and TRBJ2-5, with a tentative D call TRBD2 (5 bases). From germline, CDR1 is MDHEN and CDR2 SYDVKM. The CDR3 covers 13 residues. CDR3 bases: TGTGCCAGCAGATCGGGGTCGGAAGAGGCCCAGTACTTC. Its translation: CASRSGSEEAQYF.

The sample holds one count of this clone. The chain uses TRBV30 and TRBJ2-1; TRBD2 is a possible D gene (5 bases). The CDR3 spans 15 residues. V lost 0 bases and J lost 5, with 14 bases in between. The germline CDR1 and CDR2 sequences are GTSNPN and SVGIG (reference sequence). The CDR3 bases are TGTGCCTGGAGTGTTATCAGGTTCGGGGACAATGAGCAGTTCTTC. Its protein product is CAWSVIRFGDNEQFF.

This chain's CDR3 is CASIHRGLRNEQFF. CDR3 sequence (DNA): TGTGCCAGCATCCACAGGGGGCTTAGGAATGAGCAGTTCTTC. This chain links TRBV6-4 with TRBJ2-1; the match to TRBD1 covers 9 bases. The junction had 8 bases not matched to a gene; V was cut back by 7 bases and J by 7 bases. The CDR3 totals 14 residues. The V gene's germline CDR1 is MRHNA and CDR2 SNTAGT.

This sequence joins TRBV27 and TRBJ2-3; tentatively, D is TRBD2 (6 bases). Trimming stripped 10 bases from V and 0 bases from J, with 20 bases between. Looked up from germline, CDR1 is MNHEY and CDR2 is SMNVEV (reference sequence). The CDR3 extends over 16 amino acids. In nucleotides, the CDR3 is TGTGCCACCACTCAGGGCGGACTACCAAGCACAGATACGCAGTATTTT. Translation gives CATTQGGLPSTDTQYF.

The V gene is TRBV2, the J gene TRBJ1-6; the D is unclear. From germline, CDR1 is SNHLY and CDR2 FYNNEI. V dropped 6 bases and J dropped 5 bases, with 8 bases sitting between them. The CDR3 covers 13 residues. The CDR3 sequence is CASSTENNSPLHF. Written as DNA, the CDR3 is TGTGCCAGCAGCACAGAGAATAATTCACCCCTCCACTTT.